The next 13 T cell receptor beta chains were all read from a single sample in a study of blood T cells in healthy people across ages. Next came a second PCR, run for about 6 to 12 cycles, which used a sample-barcoded 5' primer along with a J-beta primer mix. TCRdb used MiXCR to reprocess the 5' RACE reads, holding one entry per CDR3 protein. This table holds around 670,000 distinct CDR3 sequences, about 30% found once. The sequenced material came from blood. These receptors all stem from an elderly woman in good health.

This chain joins TRBV5-5 and TRBJ2-5, with TRBD1 as a possible D gene (7 bases). The DNA end favors TRBJ2-7, so the J call may be wrong. CDR1 is SGHKS, CDR2 YYEKEE, per germline (reference sequence). The CDR3 covers 15 residues. The CDR3 bases are TGTGCCAGCACCGTCAGGGGGGCACCAGTCTACGAGCAGTACTTC. This sequence encodes CASTVRGAPVYEQYF.

The chain combines TRBV5-1 with TRBJ2-2, with TRBD1 identical over 7 bases. Trimming cost V 4 bases and J 4 bases; bases outside gene matches: 7. Germline CDR1 SGHRS, CDR2 YFSETQ. CDR3 length: 15 residues. CDR3 nucleotides: TGCGCCAGCAGCGAGCGACAGGGCTCCACCGGGGAGCTGTTTTTT. This encodes CASSERQGSTGELFF.

This clonotype was observed many times. The chain uses TRBV20-1 and TRBJ2-7, with D possibly TRBD1 on 5 matching bases. This CDR3 is 12 amino acids long. Germline V gene data show CDR1 as DFQATT and CDR2 as SNEGSKA (reference sequence). V was shortened by 2 bases and J by 6 bases, with 11 bases between the two germline ends. CDR3 residues: CSARQSGREQYF. The CDR3 nucleotides are TGCAGTGCTAGACAGTCAGGGCGCGAGCAGTACTTC.

This clonotype was detected many times. The CDR3 DNA reads TGTGCCAGCAGCGTAACAGGGCAAGAGACCCAGTACTTC. Protein product: CASSVTGQETQYF. The chain has TRBV9 and TRBJ2-5; the D gene is possibly TRBD1 (6 bases). Germline values: CDR1 SGDLS, CDR2 YYNGEE. The CDR3 spans 13 residues. Trimming shortened V by 1 base and J by 2 bases, and 6 bases separated the two germline ends.

This clonotype has at least ten counts. The chain joins TRBV27 to TRBJ2-1; TRBD2 matches 13 bases. V lost 2 bases and J lost 8; bases outside the gene matches: 6. CDR1 is MNHEY, CDR2 SMNVEV, per germline (reference sequence). This CDR3 region has 16 residues. The DNA for the CDR3 is TGTGCCAGCAGTTTACCGACTAGCGGGGGGTGGGATGAGCAGTTCTTC. It codes for CASSLPTSGGWDEQFF.

The sample holds many counts of this clonotype. A much larger clone differs by one base, so this may be a read error. The rearrangement uses TRBV12-3 or TRBV12-4 and TRBJ2-1; 7 nucleotides line up with TRBD1. The DNA end is more similar to TRBJ2-7, so the J call may be wrong. The CDR3 totals 17 residues. The DNA for the CDR3 is TGTGCCAGCACACTCAGGGGGTGGGATAACTCCTACAATGAGCAGTACTTC. As protein: CASTLRGWDNSYNEQYF.

Many counts were recorded for this clonotype. The CDR3 DNA reads TGTGCCAGCAGTTACTCGATAACCGGGACAGGTCCCTACGAGCAGTACTTC. It yields the protein CASSYSITGTGPYEQYF. The rearrangement joins TRBV6-5 to TRBJ2-7; 8 bases are a match to TRBD1. This CDR3 spans 17 amino acids. CDR1 and CDR2 from the germline V gene are MNHEY and SVGAGI. The V and J ends lost 0 bases and 2 bases, in that order; junction bases with no gene match: 9.

The genes are TRBV20-1 and TRBJ1-4; 7 bases are a match to TRBD1. The CDR3 totals 13 residues. V dropped 3 bases and J dropped 7; count of bases not matched to a gene: 5. Germline CDR1 reads DFQATT; CDR2 reads SNEGSKA (reference sequence). The CDR3 loop reads CSASKGAVEKLFF. CDR3 in DNA: TGCAGTGCTAGTAAGGGGGCCGTTGAAAAACTGTTTTTT.

Of note for this clonotype: A read error is possible here, since a much larger clone lies one base away. This chain links TRBV3-1 with TRBJ2-5; possible D gene TRBD2, 6 bases. Trimming removed 6 bases from V and 11 bases from J, with 19 bases in between. CDR1 is LGHDT and CDR2 is YNNKEL in the germline V gene (reference sequence). The CDR3 is 13 amino acids. The CDR3 sequence is CASSPEGINEQYF. The CDR3 DNA is TGTGCCAGCAGTCCGGAGGGGATCAATGAGCAGTACTTC.

V usage is TRBV6-1 and J usage is TRBJ1-2, with unresolved D. This CDR3 has 14 amino acids. V was shortened by 6 bases and J by 4 bases, with 15 bases between the two germline ends. Germline V CDR1 and CDR2: MNHNS, SASEGT. The CDR3 loop is CASRANILSYGYTF. DNA of the CDR3: TGTGCCAGCAGAGCGAACATTCTGTCCTATGGCTACACCTTC.

This clonotype was observed at least ten times. The chain uses TRBV20-1 and TRBJ1-5; 10 bases align to TRBD1. This CDR3 contains 15 residues. Germline CDR1 reads DFQATT; CDR2 reads SNEGSKA (reference sequence). Germline trimming cut 6 bases from V and 6 bases from J; bases unmatched to any gene: 11. The CDR3 here is CSARPTGGLSQPQHF. The CDR3 nucleotides are TGCAGTGCCCGCCCGACAGGGGGCCTGAGTCAGCCCCAGCATTTT.

This clonotype was recorded many times. The chain carries TRBV7-8 and TRBJ2-1; TRBD2 matches 11 bases. The V and J ends lost 1 base and 5 bases, in that order; junction bases with no gene match: 4. Germline V gene lookup returns CDR1 SGHVS and CDR2 FQNEAQ. This CDR3 comprises 16 residues. The CDR3 reads CASSLVSSGGNNEQFF. The CDR3 coding sequence is TGTGCCAGCAGCTTAGTGTCTAGCGGGGGGAACAATGAGCAGTTCTTC.

This clonotype was found a few times. This sequence may be a read error, since a much larger clone differs from it by one base. The chain has TRBV4-3 and TRBJ2-3; 7 bases match TRBD2. The CDR3 is made up of 15 amino acids. CDR1 is LGHNA and CDR2 is YSLEER in the germline V gene. Losses at the gene ends were 3 bases for V and 4 bases for J; bases not matched to a gene: 7. The CDR3 region is CASSHALARADTQYF. The DNA for the CDR3 is TGCGCCAGCAGCCATGCACTAGCGAGGGCAGATACGCAGTATTTT.